The next 28 T cell receptor beta chains were all read from a single sample in a study of a mutant IDH1 vaccine in newly diagnosed glioma. Clones were sequenced by immunoSEQ multiplex PCR, and TCRdb holds only the in-frame ones, with some missing. The table records tens of thousands of clones, 75% to 90% of them present only once. The time point denotes: week 5, during vaccination. Topical imiquimod was applied with each vaccine dose, which held 300 ug of mutant IDH1 20-mer peptide. Antigens of these TCRs are unknown. Here the sequenced sample was PBMCs, taken from a glioma patient whose treatment included an IDH1 peptide vaccine. These receptors all stem from a woman aged 40 to 50 with glioma.

The rearrangement links TRBV29-1 to TRBJ2-1; 9 bases map to TRBD2. The ends lost 7 bases at V and 6 bases at J; junction bases unmatched: 13. This CDR3 is 15 amino acids long. Germline V gene sequence: CDR1 SQVTM, CDR2 ANQGSEA. CDR3 bases: TGCAGCGCAGGGGAGAGTAGCGGGGGACTCAATGAGCAGTTCTTC. Encoded protein: CSAGESSGGLNEQFF.

The chain couples TRBV6-9 to TRBJ2-7; 11 positions agree with TRBD2. CDR3 length equals 14 residues. Germline loops: CDR1 MNHGY, CDR2 SVAAGI. Unmatched junction bases numbered 3, after V lost 4 bases and J lost 4 bases. The CDR3 here is CASSSLAGGYEQYF. In DNA, the CDR3 is TGTGCCAGCAGTTCTCTAGCGGGAGGATACGAGCAGTACTTC.

The chain combines TRBV2 with TRBJ1-2; D call uncertain. Germline V gene data show CDR1 as SNHLY and CDR2 as FYNNEI. V was trimmed by 1 base and J by 4 bases, leaving 4 bases between them. This CDR3 contains 12 residues. CDR3 DNA: TGTGCCAGCAGTGAAGGGAGCTATGGCTACACCTTC. Protein sequence: CASSEGSYGYTF.

This clone was detected once. The chain couples TRBV30 to TRBJ2-2; tentative D call: TRBD2 (5 bases). Between the trimmed V and J ends, which lost 0 bases and 7 bases, there was a span of 6 bases. The CDR3 contains 12 residues. Germline values: CDR1 GTSNPN, CDR2 SVGIG (reference sequence). The CDR3 region has the DNA TGTGCCTGGAGTGTACGGGGCGGGGAGCTGTTTTTT. This sequence encodes CAWSVRGGELFF.

J is TRBJ1-5 and V is TRBV19, with a weak D call TRBD1 (6 bases). There are 15 residues in the CDR3. CDR1 LNHDA and CDR2 SQIVND come from the germline V gene (reference sequence). Trimming pared 6 bases from V and 3 bases from J, leaving 15 bases between. The CDR3 DNA sequence: TGTGCCAGTAGCCCCACCGGGACACCCAATCAGCCCCAGCATTTT. Encoded protein: CASSPTGTPNQPQHF.

The V and J genes are TRBV7-9 and TRBJ1-2; TRBD1 is a possible D gene (6 bases). The CDR3 sequence is 12 residues long. CDR1 and CDR2 from the germline V gene are SEHNR and FQNEAQ (reference sequence). Trimming shortened V by 5 bases and J by 7 bases, and 11 bases separated the two germline ends. CDR3 loop: CASSPWTAGYTF. The CDR3, as DNA: TGTGCCAGCAGCCCTTGGACAGCTGGCTACACCTTC.

The chain joins TRBV4-1 to TRBJ2-7; 9 bases agree with TRBD1. The CDR3 runs 14 residues. V shed 4 bases and J 3 bases; nucleotides not matched to a gene: 4. Germline assignment: CDR1 MGHRA and CDR2 YSYEKL. CDR3 DNA: TGCGCCAGCAGCCCGACAGGGGGGGACTACGAGCAGTACTTC. This encodes CASSPTGGDYEQYF.

J is TRBJ1-1 and V is TRBV2; perhaps TRBD1 as D (6 bases). Germline assignment: CDR1 SNHLY and CDR2 FYNNEI. Trimming cost V 6 bases and J 0 bases, with 11 bases left between them. The CDR3 consists of 14 residues. For the CDR3, the DNA is TGTGCCAGCAGACTGACAGGCGTGAACACTGAAGCTTTCTTT. This gives the protein CASRLTGVNTEAFF.

The chain employs TRBV10-2 and TRBJ1-2; 8 bases agree with TRBD1. With V trimmed by 2 bases and J by 3 bases, 14 bases remained unmatched. Germline V gene data show CDR1 as WSHSY and CDR2 as SAAADI. This CDR3 spans 18 amino acids. CDR3 amino acids: CASSEGRGPRTGYYGYTF. The CDR3 DNA reads TGCGCCAGCAGTGAGGGGAGGGGTCCCCGGACAGGGTACTATGGCTACACCTTC.

The rearrangement links TRBV28 to TRBJ1-2, with 8 nucleotides matching TRBD1. V shed 6 bases, J shed 7 bases, and the junction held 7 bases outside the gene matches. The CDR3 runs to 13 residues. CDR1 and CDR2 from the germline V gene are MDHEN and SYDVKM. The CDR3 region is CASSNTGGGGYTF. The CDR3 DNA reads TGTGCCAGCAGCAACACAGGGGGAGGTGGCTACACCTTC.

V is TRBV29-1 and J is TRBJ2-2, with TRBD2 matching 14 bases. This CDR3 comprises 19 residues. V dropped 4 bases and J dropped 5; count of bases not matched to a gene: 15. Per germline, CDR1 SQVTM and CDR2 ANQGSEA. Written as DNA, the CDR3 is TGCAGCGTTGCACAGGGGGCAAGGACTAGCGGGAGGTTGACCGGGGAGCTGTTTTTT. Translation: CSVAQGARTSGRLTGELFF.

The chain carries TRBV28 and TRBJ1-3; weak D call: TRBD1 (6 bases). Trimming took 8 bases from V and 0 from J, leaving 20 bases between them. CDR1 MDHEN and CDR2 SYDVKM come from the germline V gene. There are 17 residues in the CDR3. CDR3 sequence: CASVTSQGWGSGNTIYF. As DNA, the CDR3 is TGTGCCAGCGTAACCTCCCAGGGGTGGGGCTCTGGAAACACCATATATTTT.

V and J are TRBV5-5 and TRBJ1-1; 9 positions agree with TRBD1. CDR1 SGHKS and CDR2 YYEKEE come from the germline V gene (reference sequence). J gave up 0 bases and V 4 bases, and 10 bases lay outside the gene matches. The CDR3 is 17 amino acids. Here the CDR3 DNA reads TGTGCCAGCAGCGTCGGACAGGGGAGACAAATGAACACTGAAGCTTTCTTT. As protein: CASSVGQGRQMNTEAFF.

The J gene is TRBJ2-5, the V gene TRBV2; 7 nucleotides match TRBD2. This CDR3 is built from 15 residues. From germline, CDR1 is SNHLY and CDR2 FYNNEI. V dropped 3 bases and J dropped 6; count of bases not matched to a gene: 10. In nucleotides, the CDR3 is TGTGCCAGCAGTGACGTCGGGACGCGGGGGAAGACCCAGTACTTC. Amino acids: CASSDVGTRGKTQYF. Filled out from reference TRBV2 and TRBJ2-5, the complete variable domain reads EPEVTQTPSHQVTQMGQEVILRCVPISNHLYFYWYRQILGQKVEFLVSFYNNEISEKSEIFDDQFSVERPDGSNFTLKIRSTKLEDSAMYFCASSDVGTRGKTQYFGPGTRLLVL.

This chain uses TRBV18 with TRBJ1-5; 8 bases map to TRBD1. CDR1 KGHSH and CDR2 LQKENI come from the germline V gene. The junction had 7 bases not matched to a gene; V was cut back by 3 bases and J by 6 bases. CDR3 length equals 15 residues. This CDR3 is CASSPRQGALQPQHF. The CDR3, as DNA: TGTGCCAGCTCACCGAGGCAGGGGGCACTTCAGCCCCAGCATTTT.

The CDR3 sequence is CASSSFGGGGADTQYF. The CDR3 DNA follows: TGTGCCAGCAGCTCCTTTGGCGGAGGGGGGGCAGATACGCAGTATTTT. V gene TRBV5-4 combines with J gene TRBJ2-3, with TRBD2 as a possible D gene (7 bases). CDR3 size: 16 residues. The germline V gene encodes CDR1 SGHNT and CDR2 YYREEE (reference sequence). Trimming took 3 bases from V and 4 from J, leaving 18 bases between them.

The gene calls are TRBV27 and TRBJ1-5; 7 bases are shared with TRBD1. CDR1 and CDR2 (germline): MNHEY, SMNVEV (reference sequence). This CDR3 is 16 amino acids long. Germline trimming cut 0 bases from V and 3 bases from J; bases unmatched to any gene: 5. The CDR3 coding sequence is TGTGCCAGCAGTTTATCCGGGACAGCCACCAATCAGCCCCAGCATTTT. Its translation is CASSLSGTATNQPQHF.

The V call is TRBV5-4, the J call TRBJ2-6; D remains ambiguous. V lost 0 bases and J 1 base, leaving 5 bases between the germline ends. The CDR3 totals 15 residues. The germline V gene has CDR1 SGHNT and CDR2 YYREEE (reference sequence). CDR3 residues: CASSLVGSGANVLTF. The CDR3 coding sequence is TGTGCCAGCAGCTTGGTAGGTTCTGGGGCCAACGTCCTGACTTTC.

V usage is TRBV18 and J usage is TRBJ2-7; D is unresolved. V was trimmed by 0 bases and J by 0 bases, leaving 3 bases between them. The CDR3 has 13 residues. Germline V gene sequence: CDR1 KGHSH, CDR2 LQKENI. The CDR3 sequence: CASSPPASYEQYF. CDR3 sequence (DNA): TGTGCCAGCTCACCACCAGCCTCCTACGAGCAGTACTTC.

V usage is TRBV5-1 and J usage is TRBJ2-3; D not certain. There are 15 residues in the CDR3. Deletions cut 0 bases from V and 2 bases from J, with 10 bases between. The germline CDR1 and CDR2 sequences are SGHRS and YFSETQ. CDR3 amino acids: CASSLAVHDTDTQYF. For the CDR3, the DNA is TGCGCCAGCAGCTTGGCCGTGCATGACACAGATACGCAGTATTTT.

The chain joins TRBV10-3 to TRBJ1-5; 9 bases line up with TRBD1. This CDR3 contains 14 residues. Trimming cost V 3 bases and J 7 bases; bases outside gene matches: 4. The germline V gene has CDR1 ENHRY and CDR2 SYGVKD. CDR3 DNA sequence: TGTGCCATCAGTGACGACAGGGGGAGACAGCCCCAGCATTTT. This encodes CAISDDRGRQPQHF.

This clone was found once. The rearrangement links TRBV6-5 to TRBJ1-6; D is unresolved. This CDR3 has 14 residues. V was trimmed by 6 bases and J by 7 bases, leaving 13 bases between them. CDR1 is MNHEY, CDR2 SVGAGI, per germline. Written as DNA, the CDR3 is TGTGCCAGCAGCCCCGCCTCGAGAAATTCACCCCTCCACTTT. Amino acids: CASSPASRNSPLHF.

The gene calls are TRBV9 and TRBJ1-2; no firm D call. V was cut by 3 bases and J by 8 bases, with 20 bases left in between. The CDR3 is 15 amino acids. Per the germline V gene, CDR1 is SGDLS and CDR2 is YYNGEE. Here the CDR3 DNA reads TGTGCCAGCAGCGCCGCCCGCGGCCAGACTATCGGCTACACCTTC. Amino acids: CASSAARGQTIGYTF.

The chain's CDR3 is CASSLADRGNNQPQHF. The CDR3 nucleotides are TGTGCCAGCAGCTTAGCGGACAGGGGTAACAACCAGCCCCAGCATTTT. The chain links TRBV7-9 to TRBJ1-5; 9 bases match TRBD1. CDR1 and CDR2 (germline): SEHNR, FQNEAQ (reference sequence). CDR3 length: 16 amino acids. V lost 0 bases to trimming and J lost 7 bases; unmatched junction nucleotides: 7.

This chain connects TRBV7-2 to TRBJ1-1; D possibly corresponds to TRBD1 (5 bases). CDR3 length equals 15 residues. Germline V gives CDR1 SGHTA, CDR2 FQGNSA. V was trimmed by 6 bases and J by 0 bases, leaving 14 bases between them. The CDR3 is CASRKTGLMNTEAFF. CDR3 sequence (DNA): TGTGCCAGCAGGAAAACAGGACTGATGAACACTGAAGCTTTCTTT.

The rearrangement joins TRBV29-1 to TRBJ2-5; D not resolved. CDR3 length: 12 amino acids. Germline values: CDR1 SQVTM, CDR2 ANQGSEA. V was cut by 4 bases and J by 1 base, with 7 bases left in between. The CDR3 coding sequence is TGCAGCGTTGCGAGAGGCCAAGAGACCCAGTACTTC. It translates to CSVARGQETQYF.

This clone came up a few times. The J gene is TRBJ1-1, the V gene TRBV10-2; D is possibly TRBD1 (6 bases). The CDR3 is 13 amino acids. Germline V lookup: CDR1 WSHSY, CDR2 SAAADI. V lost 6 bases to trimming and J lost 4 bases, with 12 bases between them. Here the CDR3 DNA reads TGCGCCAGCAGCCCCCAGGGGACCACTGAAGCTTTCTTT. Amino acids: CASSPQGTTEAFF.

This CDR3 reads CASSPKVLFGEQYF. CDR3 in DNA: TGTGCCAGCAGTCCCAAGGTTCTTTTCGGCGAGCAGTACTTC. The genes are TRBV27 and TRBJ2-7; D is unresolved. V lost 5 bases, J lost 6 bases, and 17 bases lay in between. Germline CDR1 and CDR2: MNHEY and SMNVEV (reference sequence). The CDR3 length is 14 residues.